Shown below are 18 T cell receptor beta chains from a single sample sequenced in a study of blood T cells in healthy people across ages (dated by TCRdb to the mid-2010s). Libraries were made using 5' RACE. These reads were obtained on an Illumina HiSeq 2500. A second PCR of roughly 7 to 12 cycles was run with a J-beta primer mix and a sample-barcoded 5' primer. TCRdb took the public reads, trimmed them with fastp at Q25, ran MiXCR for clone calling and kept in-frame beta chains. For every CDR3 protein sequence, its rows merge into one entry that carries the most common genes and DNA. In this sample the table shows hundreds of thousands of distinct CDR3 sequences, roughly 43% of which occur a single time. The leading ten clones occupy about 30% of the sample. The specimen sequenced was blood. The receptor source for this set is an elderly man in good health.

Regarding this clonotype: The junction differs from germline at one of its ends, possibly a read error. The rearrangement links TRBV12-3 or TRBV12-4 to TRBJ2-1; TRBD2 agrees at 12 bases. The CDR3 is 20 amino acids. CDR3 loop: CASTIRAGLAGGPRQETQFF. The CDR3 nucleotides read TGTGCCAGCACCATAAGGGCTGGGCTAGCGGGAGGGCCGCGACAAGAGACCCAGTTTTTC.

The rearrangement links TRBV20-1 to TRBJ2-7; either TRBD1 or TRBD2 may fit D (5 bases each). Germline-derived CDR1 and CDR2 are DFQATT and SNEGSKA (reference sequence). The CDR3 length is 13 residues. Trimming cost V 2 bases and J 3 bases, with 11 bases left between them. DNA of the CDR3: TGCAGTGCTAGAATTGGGGGTAGCTACGAGCAGTACTTC. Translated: CSARIGGSYEQYF.

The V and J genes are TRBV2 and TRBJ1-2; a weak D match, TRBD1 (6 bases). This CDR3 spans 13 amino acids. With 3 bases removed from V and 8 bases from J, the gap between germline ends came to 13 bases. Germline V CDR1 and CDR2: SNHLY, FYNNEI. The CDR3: CASSDYNRVGYTF. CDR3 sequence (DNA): TGTGCCAGCAGTGATTATAACAGGGTGGGCTACACCTTC.

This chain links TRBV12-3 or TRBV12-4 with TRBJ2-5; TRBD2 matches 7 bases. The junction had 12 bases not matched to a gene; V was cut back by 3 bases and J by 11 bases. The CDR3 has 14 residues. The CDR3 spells CASSFSAGPNEQYF. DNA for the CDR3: TGTGCCAGCAGTTTTTCAGCGGGACCCAATGAGCAGTACTTC.

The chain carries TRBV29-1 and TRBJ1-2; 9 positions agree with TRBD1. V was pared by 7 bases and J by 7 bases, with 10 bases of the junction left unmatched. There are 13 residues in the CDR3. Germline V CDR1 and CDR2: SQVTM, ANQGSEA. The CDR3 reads CSAWTGDRSGYTF. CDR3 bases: TGCAGCGCATGGACAGGGGATAGATCTGGCTACACCTTC.

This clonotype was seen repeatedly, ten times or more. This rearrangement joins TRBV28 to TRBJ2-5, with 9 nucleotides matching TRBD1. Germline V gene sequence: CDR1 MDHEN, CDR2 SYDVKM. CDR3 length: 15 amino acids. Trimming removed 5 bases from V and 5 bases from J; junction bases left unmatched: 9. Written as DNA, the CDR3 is TGTGCCAGCAGTGCGACCGGGACAGGGAGGGAGACCCAGTACTTC. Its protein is CASSATGTGRETQYF.

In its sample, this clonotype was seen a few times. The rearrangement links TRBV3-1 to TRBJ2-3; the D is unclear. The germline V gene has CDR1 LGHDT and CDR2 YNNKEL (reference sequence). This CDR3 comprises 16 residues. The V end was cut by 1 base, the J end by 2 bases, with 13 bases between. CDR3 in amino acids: CASSQGSAALTDTQYF. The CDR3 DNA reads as TGTGCCAGCAGCCAAGGGTCGGCGGCCCTCACAGATACGCAGTATTTT.

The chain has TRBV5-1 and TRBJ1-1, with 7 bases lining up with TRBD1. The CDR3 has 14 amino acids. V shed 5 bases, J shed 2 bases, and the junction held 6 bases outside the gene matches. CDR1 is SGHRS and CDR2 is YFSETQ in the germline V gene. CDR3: CASSSGTDNTEAFF. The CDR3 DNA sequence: TGCGCCAGCAGTTCCGGGACAGATAACACTGAAGCTTTCTTT.

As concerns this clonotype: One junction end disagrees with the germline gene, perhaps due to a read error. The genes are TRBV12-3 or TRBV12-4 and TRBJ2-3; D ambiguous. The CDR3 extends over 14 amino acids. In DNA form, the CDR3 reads TGTACCAGCAGTCTGGACCTGACCGCAGATACGCAGTATTTT. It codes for CTSSLDLTADTQYF.

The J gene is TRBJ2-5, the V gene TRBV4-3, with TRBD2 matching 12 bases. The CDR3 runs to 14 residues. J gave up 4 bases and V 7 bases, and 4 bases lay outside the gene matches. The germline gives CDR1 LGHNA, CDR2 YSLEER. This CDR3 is CASKSTSGGETQYF. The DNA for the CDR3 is TGCGCCAGCAAGTCGACTAGCGGGGGAGAGACCCAGTACTTC.

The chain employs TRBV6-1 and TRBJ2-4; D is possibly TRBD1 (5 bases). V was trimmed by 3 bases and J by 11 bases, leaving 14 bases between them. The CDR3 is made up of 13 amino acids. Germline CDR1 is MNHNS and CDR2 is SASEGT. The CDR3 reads CASSDGPQGVQYF. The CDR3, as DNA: TGTGCCAGCAGTGACGGACCTCAAGGGGTTCAGTACTTC.

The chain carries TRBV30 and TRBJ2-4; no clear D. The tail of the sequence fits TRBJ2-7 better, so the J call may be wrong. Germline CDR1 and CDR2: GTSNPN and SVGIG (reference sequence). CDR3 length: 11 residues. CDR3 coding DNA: TGTGCTCTCGGGCGAACCTACGAGCAGTACTTC. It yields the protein CALGRTYEQYF.

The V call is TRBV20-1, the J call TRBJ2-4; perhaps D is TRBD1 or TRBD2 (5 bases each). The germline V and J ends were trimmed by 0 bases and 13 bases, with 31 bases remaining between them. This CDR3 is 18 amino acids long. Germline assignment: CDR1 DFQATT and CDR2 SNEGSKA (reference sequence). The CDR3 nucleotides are TGCAGTGCTAGAGACCATACAAAGCGGACGAAAGGGGTCTATGAGCAGTACTTC. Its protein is CSARDHTKRTKGVYEQYF.

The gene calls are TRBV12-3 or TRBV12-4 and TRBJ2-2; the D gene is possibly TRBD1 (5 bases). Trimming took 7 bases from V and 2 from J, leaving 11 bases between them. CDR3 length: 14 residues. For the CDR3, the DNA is TGTGCCAGCACCTTGACAGTCAACACCGGGGAGCTGTTTTTT. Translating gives CASTLTVNTGELFF.

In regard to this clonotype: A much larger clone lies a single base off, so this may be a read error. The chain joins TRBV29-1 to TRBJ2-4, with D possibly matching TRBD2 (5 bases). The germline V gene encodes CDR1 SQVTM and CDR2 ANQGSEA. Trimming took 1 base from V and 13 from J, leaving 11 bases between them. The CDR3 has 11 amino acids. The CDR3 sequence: CSVEVAWEQYF. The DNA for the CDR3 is TGCAGCGTTGAAGTTGCGTGGGAGCAGTACTTC.

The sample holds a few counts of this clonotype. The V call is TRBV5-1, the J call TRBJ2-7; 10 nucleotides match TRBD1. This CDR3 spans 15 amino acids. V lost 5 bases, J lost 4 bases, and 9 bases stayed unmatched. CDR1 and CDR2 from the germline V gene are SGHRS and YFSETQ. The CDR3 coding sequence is TGCGCCAGCAGGAAGACAGGGGGCAATTCTTACGAGCAGTACTTC. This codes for CASRKTGGNSYEQYF.

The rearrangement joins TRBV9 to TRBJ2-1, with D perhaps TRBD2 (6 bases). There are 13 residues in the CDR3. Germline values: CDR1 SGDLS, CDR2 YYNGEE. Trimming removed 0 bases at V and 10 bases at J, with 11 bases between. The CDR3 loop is CASSVGLGGEQFF. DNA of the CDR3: TGTGCCAGCAGCGTAGGGCTGGGAGGAGAGCAGTTCTTC.

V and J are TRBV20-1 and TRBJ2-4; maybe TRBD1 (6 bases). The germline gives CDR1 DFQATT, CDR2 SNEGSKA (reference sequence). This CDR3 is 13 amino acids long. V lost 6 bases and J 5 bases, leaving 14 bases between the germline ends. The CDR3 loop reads CSAQDRTQNIQYF. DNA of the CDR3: TGCAGTGCCCAAGACAGGACCCAAAACATTCAGTACTTC.